The T cell receptor (beta chain) under discussion was sequenced for a study of T-cell memory formation after mild COVID-19. TCRdb fed the 5' RACE reads into MiXCR, producing one record per CDR3 protein. This sample yields approximately 210,000 distinct CDR3 sequences, of which roughly 30% are seen a single time; 10% to 12% belongs to the top ten. Findings of the study overall: Clonal second-wave expansions that peaked on day 37 had unconfirmed SARS-CoV-2 specificity.

The CDR3 extends over 17 amino acids. Germline V CDR1 and CDR2: SGHDT, YYEEEE. The V and J ends lost 0 bases and 2 bases, in that order; junction bases with no gene match: 6. Points on this clonotype: The target antigen is unknown.

The TCR comes from an adult woman who had mild COVID-19 (a few samples of this study predate the infection). Cell type and time point are not known. Sequenced input: PBMCs or a T cell subset sorted from them (not recorded which). The chain employs TRBV5-6 and TRBJ1-1, with 11 bases that match TRBD1. CDR3 DNA: TGTGCCAGCAGCTTGGTTGTCGGACAGGGGGCAAACACTGAAGCTTTCTTT. Amino acids: CASSLVVGQGANTEAFF. The full variable domain, with the rest looked up from reference TRBV5-6 and TRBJ1-1, is DAGVTQSPTHLIKTRGQQVTLRCSPKSGHDTVSWYQQALGQGPQFIFQYYEEEERQRGNFPDRFSGHQFPNYSSELNVNALLLGDSALYLCASSLVVGQGANTEAFFGQGTRLTVV.